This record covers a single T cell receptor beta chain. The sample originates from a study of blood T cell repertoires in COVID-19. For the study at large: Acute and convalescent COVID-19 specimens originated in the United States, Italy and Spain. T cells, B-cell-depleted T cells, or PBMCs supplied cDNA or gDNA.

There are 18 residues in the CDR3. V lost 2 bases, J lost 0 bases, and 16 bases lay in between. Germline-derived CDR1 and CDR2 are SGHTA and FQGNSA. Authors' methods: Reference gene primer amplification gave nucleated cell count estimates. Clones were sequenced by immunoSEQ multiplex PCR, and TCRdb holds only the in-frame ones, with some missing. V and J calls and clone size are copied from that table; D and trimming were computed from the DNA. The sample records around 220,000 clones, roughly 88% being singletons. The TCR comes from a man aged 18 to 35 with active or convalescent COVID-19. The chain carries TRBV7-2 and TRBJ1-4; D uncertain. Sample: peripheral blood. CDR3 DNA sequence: TGTGCCAGCAGCTTATCTTTGCTTGGGGAGACAACTAATGAAAAACTGTTTTTT. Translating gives CASSLSLLGETTNEKLFF.